One and the same sample provided the 4 T cell receptor beta chains below, sequenced in a study of OX40 agonist ivuxolimab in advanced cancers. The data were produced by immunoSEQ multiplex PCR, yet TCRdb's version contains in-frame clones alone and is incomplete. The sample yields around 40,000 clones, more than 70% seen once. The sequences come from CD4+ or CD8+ T cells sorted from blood, collected in a trial of the OX40 agonist ivuxolimab. Receptors originate from an adult with an advanced solid tumor such as melanoma, head and neck, liver or kidney cancer.

The chain carries TRBV29-1 and TRBJ2-1, with 11 bases that match TRBD2. CDR1 SQVTM and CDR2 ANQGSEA come from the germline V gene. With V trimmed by 6 bases and J by 3 bases, 7 bases remained unmatched. CDR3 size: 15 residues. This CDR3 is CSVAASGGYYNEQFF. The DNA for the CDR3 is TGCAGCGTCGCCGCTAGCGGGGGGTACTACAATGAGCAGTTCTTC.

This rearrangement joins TRBV7-6 to TRBJ1-3; TRBD1 matches at 9 bases. Trimming removed 2 bases from V and 4 bases from J; junction bases left unmatched: 3. The germline V gene encodes CDR1 SGHVS and CDR2 FNYEAQ. The CDR3 consists of 15 residues. The CDR3 coding sequence is TGTGCCAGCAGCTTACGGACAGGGGTAGGAAACACCATATATTTT. As protein: CASSLRTGVGNTIYF.

The chain links TRBV7-8 to TRBJ1-1, with D possibly being TRBD1 (6 bases). Looked up from germline, CDR1 is SGHVS and CDR2 is FQNEAQ. The CDR3 runs 13 residues. Trimming left V 5 bases short and J 7 bases short, with 14 bases between. As DNA, the CDR3 is TGTGCCAGCAGCGCAACAGGGTACGGTGAAGCTTTCTTT. This gives the protein CASSATGYGEAFF.

The chain is built from TRBV7-9 and TRBJ2-7; tentatively, D is TRBD2 (6 bases). The germline V gene has CDR1 SEHNR and CDR2 FQNEAQ (reference sequence). CDR3 size: 15 residues. V was pared by 7 bases and J by 0 bases, with 16 bases between. The CDR3 DNA reads as TGTGCCAGCACCGACGAAGGGAGGTCCTCCTACGAGCAGTACTTC. Amino acid sequence: CASTDEGRSSYEQYF.